This record covers a single T cell receptor (beta chain). What it binds is not known. The table came from immunoSEQ multiplex PCR; TCRdb's copy has only in-frame clones and leaves some out. The data hold about 100,000 clones, with approximately 94% observed a single time. The J segment lost 0 bases and the V segment lost 2 bases, leaving 4 bases of the junction unmatched. The CDR3 runs 17 residues. Germline V gene lookup returns CDR1 MGHRA and CDR2 YSYEKL. This entry belongs to a study of OX40 agonist ivuxolimab in advanced cancers. Findings and caveats of the study: The CD4+ and CD8+ T cells in the blood had expanded clonally by week 6 at 0.1 to 3.0 mg/kg.

This receptor was identified in an adult with an advanced solid tumor such as melanoma, head and neck, liver or kidney cancer. The chain employs TRBV4-1 and TRBJ1-4; TRBD1 matches 9 bases. Sequencing used CD4+ or CD8+ T cells sorted from blood, obtained in a trial of the OX40 agonist ivuxolimab. The CDR3 sequence: CASSQNRGRATNEKLFF. The DNA of the CDR3 is TGCGCCAGCAGCCAAAACAGGGGGCGAGCAACTAATGAAAAACTGTTTTTT.